The 19 T cell receptor beta chains below were found in one sample sequenced in a study of technical replicates of blood from a handful of donors. This table comes from immunoSEQ multiplex PCR, and its TCRdb copy is limited to in-frame clones, with some not included. The table records about 97,000 clones, 95% to 96% of them present only once. The source material was T cells isolated from PBMCs. These receptors were taken from a human donor in good health.

The V call is TRBV11-2, the J call TRBJ2-1; no firm D call. The CDR3 totals 11 residues. Trimming took 5 bases from V and 9 from J, leaving 8 bases between them. CDR1 and CDR2 (germline): SGHAT, FQNNGV. CDR3 amino acids: CASSRVGEQFF. As DNA, the CDR3 is TGTGCCAGCAGCCGAGTCGGTGAGCAGTTCTTC.

The chain is built from TRBV30 and TRBJ1-1, with a weak D call TRBD1 (5 bases). The CDR3 is 15 amino acids. V lost 3 bases, J lost 1 base, and 15 bases lay in between. The germline V gene has CDR1 GTSNPN and CDR2 SVGIG (reference sequence). The CDR3 sequence: CAWRPTGGGNTEAFF. CDR3 coding DNA: TGTGCCTGGAGACCCACCGGGGGAGGGAACACTGAAGCTTTCTTT.

This clone has only one observation. The chain carries TRBV4-1 and TRBJ1-2; 9 bases are shared with TRBD1. This CDR3 spans 13 amino acids. V dropped 4 bases and J dropped 5; count of bases not matched to a gene: 2. CDR1 MGHRA and CDR2 YSYEKL come from the germline V gene. The chain's CDR3 is CASSRGQGYGYTF. The CDR3 region has the DNA TGCGCCAGCAGCCGCGGACAGGGGTATGGCTACACCTTC.

The V gene is TRBV7-6, the J gene TRBJ2-3, with TRBD2 identical over 9 bases. Germline V gene sequence: CDR1 SGHVS, CDR2 FNYEAQ. CDR3 length equals 16 residues. V dropped 3 bases and J dropped 0; count of bases not matched to a gene: 4. CDR3 DNA sequence: TGTGCCAGCAGCTTTAGACTAGCGGCTAGCACAGATACGCAGTATTTT. Protein product: CASSFRLAASTDTQYF.

This chain joins TRBV29-1 and TRBJ2-7; 7 positions agree with TRBD1. Losses at the gene ends were 8 bases for V and 6 bases for J; bases not matched to a gene: 13. The CDR3 runs 13 residues. CDR1 and CDR2 (germline): SQVTM, ANQGSEA. The CDR3 here is CSIFPGQPSEQYF. For the CDR3, the DNA is TGCAGCATTTTCCCGGGACAGCCTTCCGAGCAGTACTTC.

A single count supports this clone. The J gene is TRBJ1-2, the V gene TRBV5-5; 12 positions match TRBD1. This CDR3 comprises 15 residues. J was trimmed by 6 bases and V by 4 bases; bases with no gene match: 7. The germline CDR1 and CDR2 sequences are SGHKS and YYEKEE (reference sequence). The CDR3 nucleotides are TGTGCCAGCAGCCGCGGGACAGGGGGCGGGCATGGCTACACCTTC. Protein sequence: CASSRGTGGGHGYTF.

J is TRBJ1-5 and V is TRBV6-1, with 12 bases lining up with TRBD1. Germline lookup yields CDR1 MNHNS and CDR2 SASEGT. This CDR3 is 19 amino acids long. V shed 0 bases and J 5 bases; nucleotides not matched to a gene: 11. The CDR3 sequence: CASSEARVGTGGGYQPQHF. CDR3 bases: TGTGCCAGCAGTGAAGCGCGCGTCGGGACAGGGGGCGGTTATCAGCCCCAGCATTTT.

The count of this clone is one. Germline is not matched at one junction end, which may reflect a read error. The chain links TRBV27 to TRBJ2-7, with 9 bases matching TRBD2. The CDR3 extends over 16 amino acids. Germline V gene data show CDR1 as MNHEY and CDR2 as SMNVEV (reference sequence). The chain's CDR3 is CASSLFAGGPSHEQYF. The CDR3, as DNA: TGTGCCAGCAGTTTATTTGCGGGAGGGCCCTCCCACGAGCAGTACTTC.

This rearrangement joins TRBV6-5 to TRBJ2-3; 7 positions agree with TRBD2. After removal of 3 bases from V and 2 bases from J, the junction contained 8 bases not matched to a gene. The length of the CDR3 is 16 residues. Per the germline V gene, CDR1 is MNHEY and CDR2 is SVGAGI. The CDR3 nucleotides read TGTGCCAGCAGTTATTCTATGGGGGGGACCACAGATACGCAGTATTTT. This gives the protein CASSYSMGGTTDTQYF.

The rearrangement uses TRBV10-3 and TRBJ1-1, with D maybe TRBD1 (6 bases). The V end lost 0 bases, the J end lost 2 bases, and 10 bases lay between the germline ends. This CDR3 spans 15 amino acids. CDR1 is ENHRY and CDR2 is SYGVKD in the germline V gene. CDR3 DNA: TGTGCCATCAGTGAGTCCGGACAGTATAACACTGAAGCTTTCTTT. It specifies CAISESGQYNTEAFF.

The chain employs TRBV29-1 and TRBJ2-5; 9 positions agree with TRBD2. Trimming took 4 bases from V and 4 from J; bases not matched to a gene: 4. Germline V lookup: CDR1 SQVTM, CDR2 ANQGSEA. The CDR3 runs to 13 residues. The CDR3 bases are TGCAGCGTTGGCGGGGGGGCTCGAGAGACCCAGTACTTC. Translating it yields CSVGGGARETQYF.

The rearrangement links TRBV19 to TRBJ2-7, with D uncertain. The CDR3 length is 11 residues. V shed 2 bases and J shed 6 bases, with 5 bases lying between them. Germline CDR1 and CDR2: LNHDA and SQIVND (reference sequence). CDR3 bases: TGTGCCAGTAGTATAAATAGCGAGCAGTACTTC. It is translated as CASSINSEQYF.

The chain is built from TRBV5-1 and TRBJ2-7; D gene ambiguous. There are 14 residues in the CDR3. Deletions cut 2 bases from V and 2 bases from J, with 11 bases between. From germline, CDR1 is SGHRS and CDR2 YFSETQ. CDR3 sequence: CASSLTAVTYEQYF. The CDR3 DNA reads TGCGCCAGCAGCTTAACTGCGGTGACCTACGAGCAGTACTTC. The full variable domain, with the rest looked up from reference TRBV5-1 and TRBJ2-7, is KAGVTQTPRYLIKTRGQQVTLSCSPISGHRSVSWYQQTPGQGLQFLFEYFSETQRNKGNFPGRFSGRQFSNSRSEMNVSTLELGDSALYLCASSLTAVTYEQYFGPGTRLTVT.

The rearrangement uses TRBV19 and TRBJ1-1, with TRBD1 as a possible D gene (6 bases). This CDR3 has 14 amino acids. Looked up from germline, CDR1 is LNHDA and CDR2 is SQIVND (reference sequence). Trimming took 10 bases from V and 3 from J, leaving 18 bases between them. This CDR3 is CATNRQGTHTEAFF. CDR3 DNA: TGTGCCACAAACCGGCAGGGGACCCACACTGAAGCTTTCTTT.

The rearrangement joins TRBV4-1 to TRBJ2-7, with 9 bases identical to TRBD1. Germline V gene lookup returns CDR1 MGHRA and CDR2 YSYEKL. The CDR3 runs to 14 residues. V lost 2 bases and J lost 6; bases outside the gene matches: 5. The CDR3 protein is CASSQPTGGFEQYF. Written as DNA, the CDR3 is TGCGCCAGCAGCCAACCCACAGGGGGCTTCGAGCAGTACTTC.

The V gene is TRBV7-8, the J gene TRBJ2-3; TRBD2 aligns across 8 bases. This CDR3 contains 16 residues. V lost 3 bases, J lost 0 bases, and 5 bases stayed unmatched. Per the germline V gene, CDR1 is SGHVS and CDR2 is FQNEAQ. CDR3 nucleotide sequence: TGTGCCAGCAGCTTTGAGGCGGGAGGTAGCACAGATACGCAGTATTTT. It specifies CASSFEAGGSTDTQYF.

The V call is TRBV28, the J call TRBJ1-2, with D possibly matching TRBD1 (6 bases). V shed 7 bases and J shed 2 bases, with 11 bases lying between them. CDR3 length: 13 amino acids. In germline, CDR1 is MDHEN, CDR2 SYDVKM. The CDR3 nucleotides read TGTGCCAGCACAGGGACACCCAACTATGGCTACACCTTC. This sequence encodes CASTGTPNYGYTF.

V is TRBV5-6 and J is TRBJ2-5; D ambiguous. CDR3 length: 14 residues. Between the trimmed V and J ends, which lost 0 bases and 4 bases, there was a span of 10 bases. Per the germline V gene, CDR1 is SGHDT and CDR2 is YYEEEE. The CDR3 protein is CASSLGLGRETQYF. In DNA, the CDR3 is TGTGCCAGCAGCTTGGGGTTGGGCCGAGAGACCCAGTACTTC.

The chain employs TRBV28 and TRBJ1-5; 10 positions match TRBD1. Per germline, CDR1 MDHEN and CDR2 SYDVKM. This CDR3 spans 15 amino acids. V shed 4 bases and J 4 bases; nucleotides not matched to a gene: 4. The CDR3 nucleotides read TGTGCCAGCAGTTGGACAGGGGGTCTGAATCAGCCCCAGCATTTT. This codes for CASSWTGGLNQPQHF. Looking up the rest from reference TRBV28 and TRBJ1-5 gives the full variable domain: DVKVTQSSRYLVKRTGEKVFLECVQDMDHENMFWYRQDPGLGLRLIYFSYDVKMKEKGDIPEGYSVSREKKERFSLILESASTNQTSMYLCASSWTGGLNQPQHFGDGTRLSIL.